These 22 T cell receptor beta chains came from one sample sequenced in a study of blood T cells in healthy people across ages (dated by TCRdb to between 2014 and 2017). The method was 5' RACE. Instrument on record: Illumina HiSeq 2500. The second PCR ran for about 7 to 11 cycles and used a J-beta primer mix along with a sample-barcoded 5' primer. TCRdb itself trimmed the public reads at Q25 with fastp, ran MiXCR and retained productive beta chains. One record per CDR3 amino acid sequence lists the most common genes and DNA. Within this sample are approximately 1,000,000 distinct CDR3 sequences, with under 45% of them counted one time only. Approximately 17% of the sample goes to the ten largest clones. The sequencing sample was made of blood. The receptors originated from a woman aged 55-75 years in good health.

The chain recombines TRBV5-1 with TRBJ2-5; D not resolved. This CDR3 is built from 13 residues. Trimming removed 6 bases from V and 11 bases from J, with 20 bases in between. Germline CDR1 is SGHRS and CDR2 is YFSETQ. As DNA, the CDR3 is TGCGCCAGCACCCTTCCCACGATAGGTGAGCAGTACTTC. It specifies CASTLPTIGEQYF.

Only a few counts were recorded for this clonotype. V usage is TRBV10-2 and J usage is TRBJ2-7, with D maybe TRBD2 (5 bases). The V gene's germline CDR1 is WSHSY and CDR2 SAAADI. The CDR3 consists of 12 residues. The V end lost 3 bases, the J end lost 7 bases, and 10 bases lay between the germline ends. The CDR3: CASSDSGPEQYF. The CDR3 DNA sequence: TGCGCCAGCAGTGACAGCGGACCAGAGCAGTACTTC.

The genes are TRBV9 and TRBJ1-2; D is unclear. The CDR3 covers 13 residues. Germline V gene sequence: CDR1 SGDLS, CDR2 YYNGEE. Trimming stripped 0 bases from V and 6 bases from J, with 9 bases between. The CDR3 loop is CASSVVRGNGYTF. The DNA of the CDR3 is TGTGCCAGCAGCGTAGTGAGAGGGAATGGCTACACCTTC.

The sample holds a few counts of this clonotype. This rearrangement joins TRBV6-2 or TRBV6-3 to TRBJ2-7; 9 bases match TRBD2. CDR1 and CDR2 (germline): MNHEY, SVGEGT. The CDR3 has 13 residues. With 8 bases clipped from V and 1 base from J, the junction kept 3 bases outside the gene matches. The CDR3 DNA follows: TGTGCCAGCCTACTAGCGGGTTCCTACGAGCAGTACTTC. Encoded protein: CASLLAGSYEQYF.

The J gene is TRBJ2-7, the V gene TRBV7-6, with 13 bases that match TRBD2. CDR3 size: 16 residues. Trimming cost V 1 base and J 4 bases; bases outside gene matches: 4. Germline-derived CDR1 and CDR2 are SGHVS and FNYEAQ. The CDR3 DNA is TGTGCCAGCAGCTTAGAAACTAGCGGGAGGGCTTACGAGCAGTACTTC. Translation: CASSLETSGRAYEQYF.

This clonotype was detected only once. This rearrangement joins TRBV27 to TRBJ2-5; D gene ambiguous. Germline loops: CDR1 MNHEY, CDR2 SMNVEV (reference sequence). V gave up 3 bases and J gave up 1 base, with 12 bases separating them. The CDR3 is 15 amino acids. Here the CDR3 DNA reads TGTGCCAGCAGTTTCAGATGGGGTATCCAAGAGACCCAGTACTTC. It codes for CASSFRWGIQETQYF.

This clonotype showed up just a few times. The chain joins TRBV5-1 to TRBJ2-6; 10 nucleotides match TRBD1. The CDR3 spans 18 residues. J lost 4 bases, V lost 4 bases, and 11 bases had no gene match. From germline, CDR1 is SGHRS and CDR2 YFSETQ. CDR3 nucleotide sequence: TGCGCCAGCAGCCTAGCGCGACAGGGGGCGCAAGGGGCCAACGTCCTGACTTTC. Its protein product is CASSLARQGAQGANVLTF.

This clonotype showed up just once. The CDR3 is CASSPTGVDSPLHF. In nucleotides, the CDR3 is TGTGCCAGCAGTCCAACCGGAGTCGACTCACCCCTCCACTTT. This sequence joins TRBV28 and TRBJ1-6; D is ambiguous. Trimming cost V 5 bases and J 10 bases, with 15 bases left between them. There are 14 residues in the CDR3. Germline V CDR1 and CDR2: MDHEN, SYDVKM.

This clonotype was observed a handful of times. The chain employs TRBV6-5 and TRBJ2-3, with 8 bases aligning to TRBD2. The CDR3 contains 16 residues. Germline CDR1 reads MNHEY; CDR2 reads SVGAGI. J was trimmed by 2 bases and V by 4 bases; bases with no gene match: 8. The CDR3 DNA reads TGTGCCAGCAGTTCAATCGTCGGGGGGGCCACAGATACGCAGTATTTT. It translates to CASSSIVGGATDTQYF.

The CDR3 protein is CASSLVPRGHGYTF. DNA for the CDR3: TGTGCCAGCAGTTTAGTACCCAGGGGGCATGGCTACACCTTC. The J gene is TRBJ1-2, the V gene TRBV12-3 or TRBV12-4, with TRBD1 identical over 8 bases. With V trimmed by 1 base and J by 6 bases, 4 bases remained unmatched. CDR3 length: 14 residues.

This clonotype was detected only once. The chain has TRBV27 and TRBJ2-7, with D unclear. The CDR3 extends over 12 amino acids. In germline, CDR1 is MNHEY, CDR2 SMNVEV (reference sequence). The V gene lost 11 bases and the J gene lost 9 bases, with 20 bases spanning the gap. In DNA form, the CDR3 reads TGTGCCTGCGGAACCATGGGGTGGGGGCAGTACTTC. Translation: CACGTMGWGQYF.

The chain has TRBV4-1 and TRBJ2-5; D may be TRBD1 or TRBD2 (6 bases each). V was pared by 1 base and J by 3 bases, with 18 bases between. The CDR3 runs to 17 residues. CDR1 is MGHRA, CDR2 YSYEKL, per germline. CDR3 nucleotide sequence: TGCGCCAGCAGCCAAGTCTTGGGGGGACAAGAAGAAGAGACCCAGTACTTC. Translated, it gives CASSQVLGGQEEETQYF.

Only a few counts were recorded for this clonotype. This chain joins TRBV20-1 and TRBJ2-3; 7 nucleotides line up with TRBD1. Trimming at V came to 0 bases and at J to 1 base, leaving 4 bases not matched to a gene. The length of the CDR3 is 15 residues. Germline CDR1 reads DFQATT; CDR2 reads SNEGSKA (reference sequence). The CDR3 reads CSARDLGQGTDTQYF. CDR3 DNA: TGCAGTGCTAGAGATCTTGGACAGGGCACAGATACGCAGTATTTT.

The rearrangement joins TRBV12-3 or TRBV12-4 to TRBJ2-5; 9 bases match TRBD1. The CDR3 has 16 residues. The V gene end was trimmed by 8 bases and the J gene end by 11 bases; junction bases not matched to a gene: 21. The CDR3 DNA sequence: TGTGCCAGCTACTACCTGGGGGACAGGGACCCCGGTGAGCAGTACTTC. Its translation is CASYYLGDRDPGEQYF.

This clonotype came up many times. As DNA, the CDR3 is TGCAGTGCTAGAGCGGGAGTTTACGAGCAGTACTTC. Translating gives CSARAGVYEQYF. This chain connects TRBV20-1 to TRBJ2-7, with TRBD2 as a possible D gene (6 bases). CDR1 is DFQATT and CDR2 is SNEGSKA in the germline V gene (reference sequence). This CDR3 has 12 amino acids. Trimming took 1 base from V and 4 from J, leaving 8 bases between them.

The rearrangement links TRBV28 to TRBJ2-1; the D is unclear. The CDR3 covers 12 residues. V was pared by 6 bases and J by 6 bases, with 9 bases between. Germline CDR1 MDHEN, CDR2 SYDVKM. The CDR3 DNA is TGTGCCAGCAGCCCTATGATCAATGAGCAGTTCTTC. Protein sequence: CASSPMINEQFF.

V is TRBV20-1 and J is TRBJ2-1, with 8 bases fitting TRBD2. This CDR3 contains 12 residues. With V trimmed by 5 bases and J by 9 bases, 6 bases remained unmatched. CDR1 is DFQATT, CDR2 SNEGSKA, per germline (reference sequence). CDR3 region: CSASGTRGEQFF. The CDR3 DNA reads TGCAGTGCTTCCGGGACTAGAGGTGAGCAGTTCTTC.

Notes on this clonotype: A junction end diverges from the germline sequence, so it may reflect a read error. This chain uses TRBV29-1 with TRBJ1-2; 11 positions match TRBD1. The CDR3 spans 15 residues. Germline CDR1 reads SQVTM; CDR2 reads ANQGSEA. The CDR3 protein is CSAEPDRGRSYGYTF. CDR3 bases: TGCAGCGCTGAACCGGACAGGGGGCGATCCTATGGCTACACCTTC.

There are a few counts of this clonotype. The chain joins TRBV9 to TRBJ1-4, with 10 bases fitting TRBD1. The V gene end was trimmed by 3 bases and the J gene end by 3 bases; junction bases not matched to a gene: 5. The V gene's germline CDR1 is SGDLS and CDR2 YYNGEE. The CDR3 covers 16 residues. The CDR3 region is CASSGSGTGANEKLFF. Here the CDR3 DNA reads TGTGCCAGCAGCGGTTCCGGGACAGGGGCTAATGAAAAACTGTTTTTT. Using reference TRBV9 and TRBJ1-4 for the parts outside the CDR3, the full variable domain is DSGVTQTPKHLITATGQRVTLRCSPRSGDLSVYWYQQSLDQGLQFLIQYYNGEERAKGNILERFSAQQFPDLHSELNLSSLELGDSALYFCASSGSGTGANEKLFFGSGTQLSVL.

In its sample, this clonotype was seen a few times. The chain employs TRBV27 and TRBJ2-3; no definite D call. V gave up 0 bases and J gave up 4 bases, with 5 bases separating them. The CDR3 is made up of 13 amino acids. In germline, CDR1 is MNHEY, CDR2 SMNVEV (reference sequence). Written as DNA, the CDR3 is TGTGCCAGCAGTTTATCGAATCCAGATACGCAGTATTTT. Translated, it gives CASSLSNPDTQYF.

The chain has TRBV7-9 and TRBJ1-2, with D unclear. Germline assignment: CDR1 SEHNR and CDR2 FQNEAQ (reference sequence). The CDR3 runs to 14 residues. The V gene lost 5 bases and the J gene lost 2 bases, with 12 bases spanning the gap. The CDR3 loop is CASSRTSGNYGYTF. The CDR3 region has the DNA TGTGCCAGCAGCCGCACGTCGGGAAACTATGGCTACACCTTC.

This clonotype was recorded only once. The chain joins TRBV10-3 to TRBJ2-3; TRBD2 agrees at 7 bases. Germline V gene lookup returns CDR1 ENHRY and CDR2 SYGVKD. This CDR3 contains 16 residues. Trimming cost V 0 bases and J 3 bases; bases outside gene matches: 6. This CDR3 is CAISESRSGATDTQYF. As DNA, the CDR3 is TGTGCCATCAGTGAGTCTAGGAGCGGGGCAACAGATACGCAGTATTTT.